This T cell receptor (beta chain) was obtained from a study of blood T cell dynamics during melanoma immunotherapy. In the study overall: Patients with metastatic melanoma got pembrolizumab or nivolumab-ipilimumab as first-line care.

Trimming removed 5 bases at V and 4 bases at J, with 12 bases between. This CDR3 has 13 residues. Germline V gene data show CDR1 as LNHNV and CDR2 as YYDKDF (reference sequence). Some clones are missing from TCRdb's copy, which holds only in-frame ones; the method was immunoSEQ multiplex PCR. The sample records approximately 12,000 clones, approximately 89% being singletons. The time point was: pre-treatment baseline. One draw preceded checkpoint blockade; another followed its first cycle at week 3. Apart from a couple of fast progressors, RECIST 1.1 response was judged 12 weeks post-infusion. This material consisted of blood, taken from a patient treated with checkpoint blockade. The TCR comes from a human donor with melanoma. The chain employs TRBV15 and TRBJ2-7; tentatively, D is TRBD1 (6 bases). As DNA, the CDR3 is TGTGCCACCAGCTTGGGACAACTTTACGAGCAGTACTTC. It codes for CATSLGQLYEQYF.